The 32 T cell receptor beta chains in this list originate from one sample, sequenced in a study of vaccination and CD4 T cells after COVID-19. Treatment specified: approximately 9-day PBMC culture with coronavirus spike peptide pools or control peptides (ViraFEST assay). Gathered ahead of the COVID-19 pandemic (2011-2018) were the CD4+ T cells of the unexposed donor. Their antigens remain unidentified. The Oncomine TCR Beta short-read assay generated sequence data from the DNA of cultured CD4+ T cells. The authors extracted genomic DNA from cultured CD4+ T cells. TCRdb redid the calling of the PCR reads with MiXCR, one entry per CDR3 protein. The data hold 7,000 to 9,500 distinct CDR3 sequences, with roughly 30% observed a single time. The sample was CD4+ T cells from blood, cultured in vitro. The receptors derive from a human donor in good health.

V is TRBV6-5 and J is TRBJ1-2; D uncertain. The CDR3 is 11 residues long. Trimming took 4 bases from V and 10 from J, leaving 10 bases between them. The germline V gene has CDR1 MNHEY and CDR2 SVGAGI. The CDR3 DNA sequence: TGTGCCAGCAGTTTTCCGGATGACTACACCTTC. It translates to CASSFPDDYTF.

This clonotype turned up a few times. The V call is TRBV27, the J call TRBJ2-7; D ambiguous. Germline CDR1 and CDR2: MNHEY and SMNVEV (reference sequence). The CDR3 covers 13 residues. Trimming shortened V by 6 bases and J by 5 bases, and 14 bases separated the two germline ends. CDR3 loop: CASRLGSVNEQYF. As DNA, the CDR3 is TGTGCCAGCAGGTTGGGAAGTGTCAACGAGCAGTACTTC.

The V and J genes are TRBV27 and TRBJ2-1; D is unresolved. Germline V CDR1 and CDR2: MNHEY, SMNVEV (reference sequence). Trimming removed 5 bases at V and 6 bases at J, with 11 bases between. There are 13 residues in the CDR3. The CDR3 reads CASSTPISNEQFF. DNA of the CDR3: TGTGCCAGCAGTACCCCCATTTCCAATGAGCAGTTCTTC.

In this sample, this clonotype turned up a few times. The gene calls are TRBV2 and TRBJ2-7, with D perhaps being TRBD1 or TRBD2 (5 bases each). The ends were cut back, 4 bases at V and 5 bases at J, with 12 bases in the middle. The germline V gene has CDR1 SNHLY and CDR2 FYNNEI. The CDR3 extends over 13 amino acids. The CDR3 loop reads CASSGQGRDEQYF. The CDR3 DNA sequence: TGTGCCAGCAGTGGTCAGGGACGCGACGAGCAGTACTTC.

This clonotype was counted between two and nine times. The gene calls are TRBV19 and TRBJ1-1; 8 nucleotides line up with TRBD1. Germline CDR1 is LNHDA and CDR2 is SQIVND (reference sequence). This CDR3 contains 13 residues. V lost 7 bases to trimming and J lost 5 bases; unmatched junction nucleotides: 6. The CDR3 sequence is CASIDRGGTEAFF. The CDR3 nucleotides are TGTGCCAGTATCGACAGGGGAGGTACTGAAGCTTTCTTT. The entire variable domain, with the rest obtained from reference TRBV19 and TRBJ1-1, is as follows: DGGITQSPKYLFRKEGQNVTLSCEQNLNHDAMYWYRQDPGQGLRLIYYSQIVNDFQKGDIAEGYSVSREKKESFPLTVTSAQKNPTAFYLCASIDRGGTEAFFGQGTRLTVV.

J is TRBJ2-1 and V is TRBV9, with 12 bases identical to TRBD2. Germline V gene data show CDR1 as SGDLS and CDR2 as YYNGEE. The CDR3 has 17 residues. The junction had 11 bases not matched to a gene; V was cut back by 3 bases and J by 7 bases. The CDR3 sequence: CASSGFRLAGEDNEQFF. The CDR3 DNA is TGTGCCAGCAGCGGGTTCCGACTAGCGGGAGAAGATAATGAGCAGTTCTTC.

J is TRBJ1-5 and V is TRBV4-3; no definite D call. The CDR3 spans 13 residues. From germline, CDR1 is LGHNA and CDR2 YSLEER. The germline V and J ends were trimmed by 1 base and 5 bases, with 6 bases remaining between them. CDR3 sequence reads: CASSQGVHQPQHF. CDR3 bases: TGCGCCAGCAGCCAAGGCGTTCATCAGCCCCAGCATTTT.

This clonotype was seen a single time. The chain links TRBV11-3 to TRBJ2-1, with 12 bases matching TRBD2. CDR3 length equals 16 residues. Per the germline V gene, CDR1 is SGHNT and CDR2 is YENEEA. V lost 5 bases to trimming and J lost 6 bases; unmatched junction nucleotides: 8. The CDR3 region is CASSPQGLAGSNEQFF. The CDR3 coding sequence is TGTGCCAGCAGCCCCCAGGGACTAGCGGGTAGCAATGAGCAGTTCTTC. Together with reference TRBV11-3 and TRBJ2-1, the CDR3 gives the full variable domain: EAGVVQSPRYKIIEKKQPVAFWCNPISGHNTLYWYLQNLGQGPELLIRYENEEAVDDSQLPKDRFSAERLKGVDSTLKIQPAELGDSAVYLCASSPQGLAGSNEQFFGPGTRLTVL.

A remark on this clonotype: Mismatch with germline at one junction end may stem from a read error. The rearrangement joins TRBV28 to TRBJ2-1; TRBD2 aligns across 11 bases. Germline CDR1 reads MDHEN; CDR2 reads SYDVKM. The CDR3 consists of 16 residues. The chain's CDR3 is CTSSLLTSGNINEQFF. CDR3 DNA: TGTACCAGCAGTTTGTTGACTAGCGGGAATATCAATGAGCAGTTCTTC.

V and J are TRBV20-1 and TRBJ2-7, with a possible D match to TRBD2 (6 bases). In germline, CDR1 is DFQATT, CDR2 SNEGSKA (reference sequence). This CDR3 comprises 17 residues. Trimming took 0 bases from V and 4 from J, leaving 22 bases between them. The CDR3 region is CSARDLLTGGNYYEQYF. The CDR3, as DNA: TGCAGTGCTAGAGATTTGTTAACAGGCGGGAACTATTACGAGCAGTACTTC.

The rearrangement uses TRBV29-1 and TRBJ1-6; no clear D gene. The CDR3 spans 14 residues. Germline V gene lookup returns CDR1 SQVTM and CDR2 ANQGSEA. Trimming pared 5 bases from V and 0 bases from J, leaving 8 bases between. As DNA, the CDR3 is TGCAGCGTTTCGGAGAGCTCCTATAATTCACCCCTCCACTTT. This translates into CSVSESSYNSPLHF.

This chain connects TRBV9 to TRBJ2-7, with D perhaps matching TRBD1 or TRBD2 (5 bases each). The CDR3 is made up of 14 amino acids. V lost 3 bases and J 6 bases, leaving 16 bases between the germline ends. Germline CDR1 and CDR2: SGDLS and YYNGEE. The CDR3 region has the DNA TGTGCCAGCAGCGACGGGACCCTCGATCTCGAGCAGTACTTC. Its protein is CASSDGTLDLEQYF.

There are a few counts of this clonotype. The V call is TRBV20-1, the J call TRBJ1-1; 9 nucleotides align to TRBD1. The CDR3 runs 13 residues. The V gene end was trimmed by 0 bases and the J gene end by 11 bases; junction bases not matched to a gene: 7. Per the germline V gene, CDR1 is DFQATT and CDR2 is SNEGSKA (reference sequence). The CDR3 DNA is TGCAGTGCTAGAGATGAAACGGGACAGGGTGCTTTCTTT. Protein: CSARDETGQGAFF.

The V call is TRBV20-1, the J call TRBJ2-1; 8 bases fit TRBD1. CDR1 is DFQATT and CDR2 is SNEGSKA in the germline V gene (reference sequence). The ends lost 4 bases at V and 5 bases at J; junction bases unmatched: 7. CDR3 length: 14 residues. The CDR3 DNA reads as TGCAGTGCTAAAACAGGGGGAAGGGACAATGAGCAGTTCTTC. Protein: CSAKTGGRDNEQFF.

The chain recombines TRBV28 with TRBJ2-1, with D perhaps TRBD1 or TRBD2 (7 bases each). From germline, CDR1 is MDHEN and CDR2 SYDVKM. The CDR3 has 16 residues. The germline V and J ends were trimmed by 4 bases and 7 bases, with 20 bases remaining between them. CDR3 loop: CASSCPVPGGGNEQFF. CDR3 coding DNA: TGTGCCAGCAGTTGTCCCGTCCCAGGGGGAGGGAATGAGCAGTTCTTC.

The chain links TRBV7-2 to TRBJ2-3, with D unclear. Trimming cost V 1 base and J 3 bases, with 5 bases left between them. The CDR3 length is 13 residues. Per germline, CDR1 SGHTA and CDR2 FQGNSA. Written as DNA, the CDR3 is TGTGCCAGCAGCTTAGGAGGAACAGATACGCAGTATTTT. Translated: CASSLGGTDTQYF.

The chain combines TRBV20-1 with TRBJ2-2; no clear D gene. The V gene's germline CDR1 is DFQATT and CDR2 SNEGSKA (reference sequence). CDR3 size: 14 residues. V was shortened by 6 bases and J by 3 bases, with 14 bases between the two germline ends. The CDR3 sequence is CSAVRKWDTGELFF. The CDR3, as DNA: TGCAGTGCGGTACGCAAATGGGACACCGGGGAGCTGTTTTTT.

This clonotype was seen only a few times. CDR3 sequence reads: CASSLGLAAGGEQYF. The DNA of the CDR3 is TGTGCCAGCAGCCTCGGACTAGCGGCGGGGGGCGAGCAGTACTTC. J is TRBJ2-7 and V is TRBV7-2, with 10 bases aligning to TRBD2. This CDR3 is built from 15 residues. Trimming cost V 5 bases and J 6 bases; bases outside gene matches: 10. Germline CDR1 reads SGHTA; CDR2 reads FQGNSA. The complete variable domain, with remaining parts taken from reference TRBV7-2 and TRBJ2-7, reads GAGVSQSPSNKVTEKGKDVELRCDPISGHTALYWYRQSLGQGLEFLIYFQGNSAPDKSGLPSDRFSAERTGGSVSTLTIQRTQQEDSAVYLCASSLGLAAGGEQYFGPGTRLTVT.

J is TRBJ1-2 and V is TRBV28; D not certain. Germline lookup yields CDR1 MDHEN and CDR2 SYDVKM. This CDR3 has 11 residues. V was cut by 6 bases and J by 7 bases, with 9 bases left in between. CDR3 sequence reads: CASRAGGGYTF. For the CDR3, the DNA is TGTGCCAGCAGGGCGGGAGGTGGCTACACCTTC.

The J gene is TRBJ2-5, the V gene TRBV5-4; D may be TRBD2 (6 bases). CDR1 is SGHNT and CDR2 is YYREEE in the germline V gene (reference sequence). V lost 1 base to trimming and J lost 4 bases, with 17 bases between them. The CDR3 is 16 amino acids. CDR3 in DNA: TGTGCCAGCAGCTTGACTAGCTTGAGGTCACCAGAGACCCAGTACTTC. Protein sequence: CASSLTSLRSPETQYF.

The CDR3 reads CSAMTVAGGPNEQYF. The CDR3 bases are TGCAGCGCCATGACAGTAGCGGGAGGGCCCAACGAGCAGTACTTC. The chain combines TRBV29-1 with TRBJ2-7, with 11 positions matching TRBD2. Trimming removed 7 bases from V and 5 bases from J; junction bases left unmatched: 13. The CDR3 is 15 amino acids. The germline V gene has CDR1 SQVTM and CDR2 ANQGSEA.

This clonotype was detected a few times. The gene calls are TRBV7-9 and TRBJ2-5; 10 nucleotides line up with TRBD2. Germline V CDR1 and CDR2: SEHNR, FQNEAQ (reference sequence). V gave up 5 bases and J gave up 2 bases; unmatched junction bases: 2. This CDR3 spans 14 amino acids. The CDR3 DNA is TGTGCCAGCAGCCCGGGACTAGCGCAAGAGACCCAGTACTTC. As protein: CASSPGLAQETQYF.

V usage is TRBV7-6 and J usage is TRBJ1-6, with 10 bases that match TRBD1. The CDR3 consists of 17 residues. The junction had 7 bases not matched to a gene; V was cut back by 3 bases and J by 5 bases. Looked up from germline, CDR1 is SGHVS and CDR2 is FNYEAQ. The CDR3 coding sequence is TGTGCCAGCAGCTTGGGGGACAGGGGACAAAATAATTCACCCCTCCACTTT. It yields the protein CASSLGDRGQNNSPLHF.

In this sample, this clonotype turned up once. The V call is TRBV20-1, the J call TRBJ2-1, with unresolved D. V lost 6 bases and J 5 bases, leaving 11 bases between the germline ends. In germline, CDR1 is DFQATT, CDR2 SNEGSKA (reference sequence). This CDR3 region has 12 residues. The DNA of the CDR3 is TGCAGTGCACCACGTCGGGACAATGAGCAGTTCTTC. This encodes CSAPRRDNEQFF.

The rearrangement uses TRBV28 and TRBJ1-5; D may be TRBD1 (5 bases). V was pared by 6 bases and J by 0 bases, with 18 bases between. Germline V gives CDR1 MDHEN, CDR2 SYDVKM. This CDR3 has 17 amino acids. For the CDR3, the DNA is TGTGCCAGCAGCTCACCCCCAGGGAGAAGTAGCAATCAGCCCCAGCATTTT. Protein sequence: CASSSPPGRSSNQPQHF.

This clonotype came up once. The chain has TRBV6-2 or TRBV6-3 and TRBJ2-2; 8 bases map to TRBD2. CDR3 size: 15 residues. Per the germline V gene, CDR1 is MNHEY and CDR2 is SVGEGT. J gave up 7 bases and V 2 bases, and 6 bases lay outside the gene matches. The CDR3: CASSYDGRAGGELFF. As DNA, the CDR3 is TGTGCCAGCAGTTACGACGGGAGGGCCGGCGGGGAGCTGTTTTTT.

The V call is TRBV6-2 or TRBV6-3, the J call TRBJ2-7, with 7 bases aligning to TRBD2. V dropped 5 bases and J dropped 4; count of bases not matched to a gene: 17. CDR3 length: 17 amino acids. The germline V gene has CDR1 MNHEY and CDR2 SVGEGT. For the CDR3, the DNA is TGTGCCAGCAGTCACCGCCTTGGAGCGGGAACAGTGTACGAGCAGTACTTC. This codes for CASSHRLGAGTVYEQYF.

V usage is TRBV6-2 or TRBV6-3 and J usage is TRBJ2-1; TRBD2 aligns across 11 bases. CDR1 is MNHEY and CDR2 is SVGEGT in the germline V gene. The V and J ends lost 6 bases and 4 bases, in that order; junction bases with no gene match: 8. The CDR3 totals 16 residues. CDR3 amino acids: CASRPEGLAAYNEQFF. CDR3 DNA sequence: TGTGCCAGCAGGCCTGAGGGACTAGCGGCTTACAATGAGCAGTTCTTC.

This clonotype was detected a few times. A junction end diverges from the germline sequence, so it may reflect a read error. This sequence joins TRBV7-6 and TRBJ2-4; weak D call: TRBD2 (6 bases). The CDR3 spans 14 residues. The germline V gene has CDR1 SGHVS and CDR2 FNYEAQ. Here the CDR3 reads CASSSGDSKNIQYF. The CDR3 coding sequence is TGTGCTAGCAGTAGCGGTGACTCCAAAAACATTCAGTACTTC.

The chain has TRBV6-1 and TRBJ1-5, with a possible D match to TRBD1 (5 bases). Germline assignment: CDR1 MNHNS and CDR2 SASEGT. V shed 6 bases and J shed 7 bases, with 16 bases lying between them. The CDR3 totals 14 residues. The CDR3 sequence is CASREGGAWQPQHF. Here the CDR3 DNA reads TGTGCCAGCAGAGAGGGAGGGGCTTGGCAGCCCCAGCATTTT.

The chain uses TRBV5-4 and TRBJ2-5; D unresolved. In germline, CDR1 is SGHNT, CDR2 YYREEE (reference sequence). CDR3 length: 13 amino acids. Trimming removed 7 bases at V and 2 bases at J, with 12 bases between. The CDR3 bases are TGTGCCAGCCAAGCGCTGGGACAAGAGACCCAGTACTTC. Amino acid sequence: CASQALGQETQYF.

The chain couples TRBV2 to TRBJ1-6, with D maybe TRBD1 (5 bases). There are 13 residues in the CDR3. The germline V and J ends were trimmed by 6 bases and 4 bases, with 7 bases remaining between them. Germline V gene data show CDR1 as SNHLY and CDR2 as FYNNEI. The CDR3 sequence: CASRDRYNSPLHF. CDR3 in DNA: TGTGCCAGCAGAGACAGATATAATTCACCCCTCCACTTT. The whole variable domain, filled in from reference TRBV2 and TRBJ1-6, reads EPEVTQTPSHQVTQMGQEVILRCVPISNHLYFYWYRQILGQKVEFLVSFYNNEISEKSEIFDDQFSVERPDGSNFTLKIRSTKLEDSAMYFCASRDRYNSPLHFGNGTRLTVT.